The sequence of this T cell receptor beta chain was determined in a study of blood T cell repertoires in COVID-19. Study overall: COVID-19 samples collected from the United States, Italy and Spain covered acute and convalescent phases. From T cells, B-cell-depleted T cells, or PBMCs came the material, which was cDNA or gDNA.

Germline V gene data show CDR1 as SGDLS and CDR2 as YYNGEE. The CDR3 spans 16 residues. Trimming removed 0 bases from V and 4 bases from J; junction bases left unmatched: 3. The data were produced by immunoSEQ multiplex PCR, yet TCRdb's version contains in-frame clones alone and is incomplete. This sample has tens of thousands of clones, with approximately 87% found just once. This sequence originates from a human donor in a cohort sampled during active COVID-19. Sequenced sample: peripheral blood. This chain connects TRBV9 to TRBJ2-7; 14 nucleotides line up with TRBD2. The CDR3 sequence is CASSVGGLAGDYEQYF. For the CDR3, the DNA is TGTGCCAGCAGCGTAGGGGGACTAGCGGGGGATTACGAGCAGTACTTC.